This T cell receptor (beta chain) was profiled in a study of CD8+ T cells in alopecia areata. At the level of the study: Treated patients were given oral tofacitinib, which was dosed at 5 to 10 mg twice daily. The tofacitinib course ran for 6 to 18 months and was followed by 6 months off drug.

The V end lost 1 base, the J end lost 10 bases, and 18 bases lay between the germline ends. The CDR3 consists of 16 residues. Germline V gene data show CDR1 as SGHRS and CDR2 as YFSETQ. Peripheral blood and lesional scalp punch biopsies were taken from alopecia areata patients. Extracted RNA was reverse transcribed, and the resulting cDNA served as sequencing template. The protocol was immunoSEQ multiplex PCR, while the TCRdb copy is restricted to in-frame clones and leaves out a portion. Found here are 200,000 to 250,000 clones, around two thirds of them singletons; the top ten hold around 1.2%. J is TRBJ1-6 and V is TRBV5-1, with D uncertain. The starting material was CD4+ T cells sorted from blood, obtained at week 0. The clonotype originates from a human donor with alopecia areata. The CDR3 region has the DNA TGCGCCAGCAGCTTGCCCACTTCCAGTCGGGAATCACCCCTCCACTTT. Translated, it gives CASSLPTSSRESPLHF.